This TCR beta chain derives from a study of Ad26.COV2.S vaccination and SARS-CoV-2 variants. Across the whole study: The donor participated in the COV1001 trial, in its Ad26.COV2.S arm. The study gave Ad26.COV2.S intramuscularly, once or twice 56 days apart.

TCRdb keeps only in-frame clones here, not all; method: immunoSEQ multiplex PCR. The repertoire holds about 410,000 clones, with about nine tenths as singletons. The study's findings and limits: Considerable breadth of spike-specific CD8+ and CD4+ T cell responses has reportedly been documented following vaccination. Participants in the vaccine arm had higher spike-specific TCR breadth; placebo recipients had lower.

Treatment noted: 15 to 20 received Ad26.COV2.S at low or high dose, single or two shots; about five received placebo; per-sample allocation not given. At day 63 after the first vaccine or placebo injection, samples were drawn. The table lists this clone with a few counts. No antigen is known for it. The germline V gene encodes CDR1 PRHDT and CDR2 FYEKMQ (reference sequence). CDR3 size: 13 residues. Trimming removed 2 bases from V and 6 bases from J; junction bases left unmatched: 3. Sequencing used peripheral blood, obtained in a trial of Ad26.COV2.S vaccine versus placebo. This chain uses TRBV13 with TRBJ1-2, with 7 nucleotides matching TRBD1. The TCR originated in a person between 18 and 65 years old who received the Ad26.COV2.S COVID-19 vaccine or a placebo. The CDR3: CASSLPGGHGYTF. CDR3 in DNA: TGTGCCAGCAGCTTACCAGGGGGGCATGGCTACACCTTC.